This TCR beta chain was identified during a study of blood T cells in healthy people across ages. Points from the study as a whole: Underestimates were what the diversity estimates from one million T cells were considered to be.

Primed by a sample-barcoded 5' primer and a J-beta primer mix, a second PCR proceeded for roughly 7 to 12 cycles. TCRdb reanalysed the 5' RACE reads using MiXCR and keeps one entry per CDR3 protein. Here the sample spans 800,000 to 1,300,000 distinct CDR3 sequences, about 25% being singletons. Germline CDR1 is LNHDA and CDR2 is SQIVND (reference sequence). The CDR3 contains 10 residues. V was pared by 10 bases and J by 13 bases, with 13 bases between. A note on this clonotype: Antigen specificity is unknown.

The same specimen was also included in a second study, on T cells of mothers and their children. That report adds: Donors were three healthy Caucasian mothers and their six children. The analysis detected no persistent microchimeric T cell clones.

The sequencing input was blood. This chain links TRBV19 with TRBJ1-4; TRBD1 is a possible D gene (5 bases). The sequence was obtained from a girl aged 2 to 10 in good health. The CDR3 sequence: CATGGRGLFF. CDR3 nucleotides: TGTGCCACCGGAGGGAGGGGACTGTTTTTT.